This TCR beta chain is drawn from a study of blood T cell repertoires in COVID-19. For the study at large: COVID-19 samples from acute and convalescent phases originated in the United States, Italy and Spain. In each case, the material was cDNA or gDNA derived from T cells, B-cell-depleted T cells, or PBMCs.

Original processing notes: Amplified reference gene primers provided the basis for estimating nucleated cell counts. Assay used: immunoSEQ multiplex PCR; TCRdb lists only in-frame clones, some missing. V and J calls and clone size are copied from that table; D and trimming were computed from the DNA. Of about 110,000 clones in the sample, around four fifths are singletons; the top ten hold 7.9%. Germline V gives CDR1 MNHEY, CDR2 SVGAGI. The V gene lost 8 bases and the J gene lost 10 bases, with 14 bases spanning the gap. The CDR3 is 11 residues long. The sample consisted of peripheral blood. V and J are TRBV6-5 and TRBJ1-2; possible D gene TRBD1, 5 bases. The clonotype comes from a man aged 65-85 years with acute or convalescent COVID-19. This CDR3 is CASGRDLYYTF. The CDR3 DNA follows: TGTGCCAGCGGCAGGGATTTGTACTACACCTTC.